Given below is one T cell receptor beta chain in context. As yet, its antigen is unknown. Deletions cut 2 bases from V and 2 bases from J, with 8 bases between. The length of the CDR3 is 14 residues. Germline assignment: CDR1 SGHTA and CDR2 FQGNSA. This sample was included in a study of T cell responses to AZD1222 COVID-19 vaccine. Measured with immunoSEQ multiplex PCR; TCRdb has only the in-frame clones, and not every one. The sample carries about 110,000 clones, about 87% recorded once. General study findings and limits: Unmutated variant regions reportedly attract nearly half of all spike-specific TCRs. Donors were largely white British and mainly female; clonal diversity was possibly underestimated.

This TCR derives from an adult who received the AZD1222 COVID-19 vaccine. The chain uses TRBV7-2 and TRBJ2-3; no firm D call. This specimen consisted of peripheral blood, obtained 28 days after the second AZD1222 dose. CDR3 sequence reads: CASSLSGYTDTQYF. CDR3 DNA sequence: TGTGCCAGCAGCTTAAGTGGTTACACAGATACGCAGTATTTT.